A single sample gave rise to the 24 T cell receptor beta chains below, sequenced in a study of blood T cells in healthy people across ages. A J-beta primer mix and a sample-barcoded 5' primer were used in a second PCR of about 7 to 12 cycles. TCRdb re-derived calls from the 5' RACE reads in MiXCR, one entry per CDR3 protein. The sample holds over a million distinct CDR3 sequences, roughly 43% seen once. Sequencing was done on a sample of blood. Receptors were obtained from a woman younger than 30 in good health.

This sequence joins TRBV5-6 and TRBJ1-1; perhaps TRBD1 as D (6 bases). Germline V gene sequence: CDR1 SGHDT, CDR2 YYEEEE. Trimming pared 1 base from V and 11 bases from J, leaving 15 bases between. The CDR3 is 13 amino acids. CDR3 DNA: TGTGCCAGCAGCTTGAGGGGGGTGGTGACTGCTTTCTTT. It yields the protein CASSLRGVVTAFF. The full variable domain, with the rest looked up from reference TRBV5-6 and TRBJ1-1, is DAGVTQSPTHLIKTRGQQVTLRCSPKSGHDTVSWYQQALGQGPQFIFQYYEEEERQRGNFPDRFSGHQFPNYSSELNVNALLLGDSALYLCASSLRGVVTAFFGQGTRLTVV.

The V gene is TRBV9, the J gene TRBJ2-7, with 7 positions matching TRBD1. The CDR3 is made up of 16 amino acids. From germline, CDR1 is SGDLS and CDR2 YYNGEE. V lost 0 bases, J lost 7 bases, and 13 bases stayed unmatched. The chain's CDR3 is CASSVVGQRWGGEQYF. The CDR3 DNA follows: TGTGCCAGCAGCGTAGTGGGACAGAGGTGGGGCGGTGAGCAGTACTTC. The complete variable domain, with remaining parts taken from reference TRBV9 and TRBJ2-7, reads DSGVTQTPKHLITATGQRVTLRCSPRSGDLSVYWYQQSLDQGLQFLIQYYNGEERAKGNILERFSAQQFPDLHSELNLSSLELGDSALYFCASSVVGQRWGGEQYFGPGTRLTVT.

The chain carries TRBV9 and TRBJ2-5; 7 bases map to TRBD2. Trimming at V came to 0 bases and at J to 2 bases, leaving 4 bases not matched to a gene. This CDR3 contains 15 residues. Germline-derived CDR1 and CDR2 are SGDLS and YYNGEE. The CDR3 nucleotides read TGTGCCAGCAGCGTAGACTTTAGCGGGCAAGAGACCCAGTACTTC. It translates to CASSVDFSGQETQYF.

The CDR3 region has the DNA TGTGCCAGTTCCGGGACAGGGGATATGGAGACCCAGTTCTTC. Its translation is CASSGTGDMETQFF. This chain links TRBV19 with TRBJ2-1; TRBD1 aligns across 10 bases. The trim removed 8 bases at V and 13 bases at J, leaving 14 bases unmatched. The CDR3 has 14 amino acids. Germline CDR1 reads LNHDA; CDR2 reads SQIVND (reference sequence).

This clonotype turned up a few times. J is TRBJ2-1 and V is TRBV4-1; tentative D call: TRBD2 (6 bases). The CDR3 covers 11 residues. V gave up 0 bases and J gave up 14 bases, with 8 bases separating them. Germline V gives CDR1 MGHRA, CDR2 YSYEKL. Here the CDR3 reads CASSQDGRKFF. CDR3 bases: TGCGCCAGCAGCCAAGACGGGAGAAAGTTCTTC.

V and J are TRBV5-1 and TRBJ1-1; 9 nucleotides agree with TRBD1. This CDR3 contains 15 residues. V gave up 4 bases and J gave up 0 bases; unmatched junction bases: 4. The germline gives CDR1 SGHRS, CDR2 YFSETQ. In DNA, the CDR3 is TGCGCCAGCAGCCCCACAGGGGGCATGAACACTGAAGCTTTCTTT. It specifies CASSPTGGMNTEAFF.

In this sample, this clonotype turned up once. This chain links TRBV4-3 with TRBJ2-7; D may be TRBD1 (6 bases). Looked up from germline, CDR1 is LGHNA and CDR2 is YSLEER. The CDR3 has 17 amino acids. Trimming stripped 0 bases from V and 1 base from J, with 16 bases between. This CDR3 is CASSQEWTVSWSYEQYF. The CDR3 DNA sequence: TGCGCCAGCAGCCAAGAATGGACAGTGAGTTGGTCCTACGAGCAGTACTTC.

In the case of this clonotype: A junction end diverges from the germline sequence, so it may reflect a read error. The CDR3 nucleotides read TGTGCCAGCAGTTTACAGCTGAGTTCACCACTCCACTTT. Translated: CASSLQLSSPLHF. The chain employs TRBV12-3 or TRBV12-4 and TRBJ1-6, with no clear D. This CDR3 region has 13 residues.

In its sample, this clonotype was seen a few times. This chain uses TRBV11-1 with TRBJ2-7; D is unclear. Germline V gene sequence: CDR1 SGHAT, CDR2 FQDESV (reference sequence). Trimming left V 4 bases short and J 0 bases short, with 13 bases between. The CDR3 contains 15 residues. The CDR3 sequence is CASSSLTRASYEQYF. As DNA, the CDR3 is TGTGCCAGCAGCTCTTTGACCCGAGCCTCCTACGAGCAGTACTTC.

CDR3 amino acids: CASSSAGQVNTDTQYF. CDR3 sequence (DNA): TGTGCCAGCAGCTCGGCGGGACAGGTTAACACAGATACGCAGTATTTT. The chain combines TRBV7-2 with TRBJ2-3; 8 bases are shared with TRBD1. With V trimmed by 4 bases and J by 2 bases, 8 bases remained unmatched. The CDR3 has 16 amino acids. Germline V gene lookup returns CDR1 SGHTA and CDR2 FQGNSA.

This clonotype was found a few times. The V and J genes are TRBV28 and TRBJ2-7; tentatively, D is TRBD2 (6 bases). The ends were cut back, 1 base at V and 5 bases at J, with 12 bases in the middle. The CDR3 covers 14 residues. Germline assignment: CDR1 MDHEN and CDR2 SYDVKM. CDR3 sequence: CASSLSAGIDEQYF. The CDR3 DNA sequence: TGTGCCAGCAGTTTATCGGCGGGAATCGACGAGCAGTACTTC.

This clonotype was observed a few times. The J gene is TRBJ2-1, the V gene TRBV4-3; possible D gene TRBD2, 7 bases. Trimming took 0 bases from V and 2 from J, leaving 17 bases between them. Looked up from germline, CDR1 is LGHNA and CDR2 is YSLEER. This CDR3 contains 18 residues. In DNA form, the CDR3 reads TGCGCCAGCAGCCAAGAGAAGCGATGGGGGGGGCCCTACAATGAGCAGTTCTTC. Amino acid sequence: CASSQEKRWGGPYNEQFF.

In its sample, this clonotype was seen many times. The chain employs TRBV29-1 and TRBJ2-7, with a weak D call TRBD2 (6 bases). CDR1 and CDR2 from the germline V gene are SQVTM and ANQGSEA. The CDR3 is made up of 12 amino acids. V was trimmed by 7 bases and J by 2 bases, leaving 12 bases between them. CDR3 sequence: CSAGDFAYEQYF. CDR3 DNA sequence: TGCAGCGCCGGGGACTTTGCCTACGAGCAGTACTTC.

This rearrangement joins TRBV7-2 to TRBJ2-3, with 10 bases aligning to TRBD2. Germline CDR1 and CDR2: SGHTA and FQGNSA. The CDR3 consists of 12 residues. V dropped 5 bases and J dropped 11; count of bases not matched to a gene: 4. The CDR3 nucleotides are TGTGCCAGCAGCAACAGACTAGCGGGGCAGTATTTT. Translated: CASSNRLAGQYF.

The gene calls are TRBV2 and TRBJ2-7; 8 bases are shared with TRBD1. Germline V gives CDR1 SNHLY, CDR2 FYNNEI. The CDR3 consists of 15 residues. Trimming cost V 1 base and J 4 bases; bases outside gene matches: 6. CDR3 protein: CASSEVGTGAYEQYF. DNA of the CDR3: TGTGCCAGCAGTGAAGTTGGGACAGGAGCGTACGAGCAGTACTTC.

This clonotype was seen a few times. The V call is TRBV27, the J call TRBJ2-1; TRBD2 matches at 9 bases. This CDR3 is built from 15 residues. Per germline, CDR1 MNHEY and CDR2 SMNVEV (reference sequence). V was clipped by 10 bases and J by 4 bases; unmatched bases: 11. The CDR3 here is CATHRASGDYNEQFF. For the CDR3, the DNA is TGTGCCACCCACCGGGCTAGCGGGGATTACAATGAGCAGTTCTTC.

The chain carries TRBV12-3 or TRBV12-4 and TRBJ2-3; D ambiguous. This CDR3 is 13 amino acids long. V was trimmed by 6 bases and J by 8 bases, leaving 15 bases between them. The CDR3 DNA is TGTGCCAGCAGCCCCGGTTCGGAGCCTACGCAGTATTTT. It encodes CASSPGSEPTQYF.

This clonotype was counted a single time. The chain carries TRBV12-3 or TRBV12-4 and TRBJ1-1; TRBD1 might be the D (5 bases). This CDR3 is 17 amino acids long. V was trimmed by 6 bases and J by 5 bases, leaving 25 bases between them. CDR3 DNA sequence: TGTGCCAGCAGCGCAGGGAGGAGTGGGGTCCGTGAGACTGAAGCTTTCTTT. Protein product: CASSAGRSGVRETEAFF.

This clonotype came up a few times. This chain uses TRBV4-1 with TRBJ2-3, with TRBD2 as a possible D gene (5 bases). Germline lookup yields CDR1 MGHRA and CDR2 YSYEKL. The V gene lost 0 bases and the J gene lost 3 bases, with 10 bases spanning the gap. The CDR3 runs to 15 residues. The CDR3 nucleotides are TGCGCCAGCAGCCAAGAAGGGCGGGCGACAGATACGCAGTATTTT. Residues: CASSQEGRATDTQYF.

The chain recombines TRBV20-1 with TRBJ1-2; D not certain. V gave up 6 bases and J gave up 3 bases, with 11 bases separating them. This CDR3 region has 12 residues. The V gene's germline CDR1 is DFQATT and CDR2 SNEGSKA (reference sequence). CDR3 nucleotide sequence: TGCAGTGCCACAAGTGGGGACTATGGCTACACCTTC. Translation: CSATSGDYGYTF.

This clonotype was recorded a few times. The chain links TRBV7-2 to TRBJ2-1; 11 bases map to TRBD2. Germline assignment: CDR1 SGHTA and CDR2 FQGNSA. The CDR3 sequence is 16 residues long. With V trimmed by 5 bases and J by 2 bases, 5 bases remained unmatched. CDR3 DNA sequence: TGTGCCAGCAGCCCATCTAGCGGGAGGCCCTACAATGAGCAGTTCTTC. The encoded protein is CASSPSSGRPYNEQFF.

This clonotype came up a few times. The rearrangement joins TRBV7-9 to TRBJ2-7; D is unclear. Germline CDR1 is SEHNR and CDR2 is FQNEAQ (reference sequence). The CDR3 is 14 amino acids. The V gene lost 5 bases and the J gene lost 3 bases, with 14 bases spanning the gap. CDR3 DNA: TGTGCCAGCAGCGCCGCTATTGCGAACTACGAGCAGTACTTC. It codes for CASSAAIANYEQYF.

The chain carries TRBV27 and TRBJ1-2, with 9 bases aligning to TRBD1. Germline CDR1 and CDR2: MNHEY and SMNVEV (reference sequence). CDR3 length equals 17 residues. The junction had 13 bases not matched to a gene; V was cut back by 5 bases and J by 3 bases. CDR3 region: CASSLRVDRGLHYGYTF. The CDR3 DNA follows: TGTGCCAGCAGTCTACGGGTGGACAGGGGACTTCACTATGGCTACACCTTC.

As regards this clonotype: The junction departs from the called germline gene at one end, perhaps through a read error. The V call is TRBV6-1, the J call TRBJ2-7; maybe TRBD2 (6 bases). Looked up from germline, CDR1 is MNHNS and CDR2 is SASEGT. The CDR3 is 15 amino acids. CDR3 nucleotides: TGTGCCAGCATTGAAGACGGGACTCTCCCCTACGAGCAGTACTTC. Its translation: CASIEDGTLPYEQYF.